Following are 2 T cell receptor beta chains from one sample sequenced in a study of blood T cell repertoires in COVID-19. Data came from immunoSEQ multiplex PCR; TCRdb stores just in-frame clones and leaves some out. Of about 76,000 clones listed, roughly 81% were seen once; the top ten hold approximately 11%. Sequencing was performed on peripheral blood. Receptors were obtained from a man in his sixties with COVID-19, enrolled during active disease.

In its sample, this clone was seen once. The gene calls are TRBV6-2 or TRBV6-3 and TRBJ2-7; 7 nucleotides agree with TRBD1. Trimming removed 5 bases from V and 3 bases from J; junction bases left unmatched: 4. The CDR3 has 13 residues. The germline V gene has CDR1 MNHEY and CDR2 SVGEGT. CDR3 residues: CASSPTGNYEQYF. DNA of the CDR3: TGTGCCAGCAGTCCGACAGGGAACTACGAGCAGTACTTC.

The V gene is TRBV10-2, the J gene TRBJ1-5; the D gene is possibly TRBD1 (6 bases). V lost 5 bases and J 3 bases, leaving 11 bases between the germline ends. The CDR3 consists of 14 residues. Germline assignment: CDR1 WSHSY and CDR2 SAAADI. The CDR3 DNA follows: TGCGCCAGCAGTCCTACAGGGTTCAATCAGCCCCAGCATTTT. Translation gives CASSPTGFNQPQHF.